This T cell receptor (beta chain) originates from a study of blood T cell repertoires in COVID-19. Assay: immunoSEQ multiplex PCR; the TCRdb copy retains only in-frame clones and omits some. The sample has around 35,000 clones, around 87% seen once. The V gene end was trimmed by 4 bases and the J gene end by 6 bases; junction bases not matched to a gene: 13. Germline V CDR1 and CDR2: SGHRS, YFSETQ. The CDR3 sequence is 16 residues long. This clonotype was sampled from a human donor in a cohort sampled during active COVID-19. The sequenced sample was peripheral blood. This chain joins TRBV5-1 and TRBJ1-1, with 9 bases aligning to TRBD1. CDR3 loop: CASSREPGQGFAEAFF. DNA for the CDR3: TGCGCCAGCAGCCGGGAACCGGGACAGGGTTTCGCTGAAGCTTTCTTT.